This T cell receptor (beta chain) was identified during a study of T-cell memory formation after mild COVID-19. MiXCR, run by TCRdb on the 5' RACE reads, gives a single entry per CDR3 protein. The sample has 200,000 to 250,000 distinct CDR3 sequences; 9.5% to 10% are singletons. Trimming took off 6 bases at V and 5 bases at J, with 15 bases between the two ends. In germline, CDR1 is KGHSH, CDR2 LQKENI. This CDR3 is 14 amino acids long. The V call is TRBV18, the J call TRBJ2-3, with TRBD1 as a possible D gene (5 bases). The sample was PBMCs or a T cell subset sorted from them (not recorded which). The source of this sequence is a man between 18 and 35 years old who had mild COVID-19 (a few samples of this study predate the infection). Cell type and time point are not known. CDR3 DNA sequence: TGTGCCAGCTCCATTCGAGGACACGGAGATACGCAGTATTTT. Translating it yields CASSIRGHGDTQYF. The whole variable domain, remainder taken from reference TRBV18 and TRBJ2-3, is NAGVMQNPRHLVRRRGQEARLRCSPMKGHSHVYWYRQLPEEGLKFMVYLQKENIIDESGMPKERFSAEFPKEGPSILRIQQVVRGDSAAYFCASSIRGHGDTQYFGPGTRLTVL.